Presented here are 18 T cell receptor beta chains from one specimen sequenced in a study of CD8+ T cells in alopecia areata. TCR sequencing used cDNA made by reverse transcription of extracted RNA. Method: immunoSEQ multiplex PCR; TCRdb's copy keeps in-frame clones and lacks some. The sample records about 150,000 clones, about nine tenths being singletons. Sequencing was performed on CD8+ T cells sorted from blood, taken at week 0. These receptor sequences come from a human donor with alopecia areata.

This clone was picked up one time. The chain carries TRBV25-1 and TRBJ1-1, with TRBD1 as a possible D gene (6 bases). This CDR3 has 14 residues. Germline V gene lookup returns CDR1 MGHDK and CDR2 SYGVNS. Deletions cut 7 bases from V and 3 bases from J, with 15 bases between. In DNA form, the CDR3 reads TGTGCCAGCAAATGGGGGGCCGGCGACACTGAAGCTTTCTTT. It is translated as CASKWGAGDTEAFF.

The chain is built from TRBV27 and TRBJ2-2; TRBD2 matches 9 bases. Germline values: CDR1 MNHEY, CDR2 SMNVEV (reference sequence). The CDR3 has 17 amino acids. With 5 bases clipped from V and 2 bases from J, the junction kept 9 bases outside the gene matches. CDR3 loop: CASSPHLAGANTGELFF. The CDR3 region has the DNA TGTGCCAGCAGTCCGCACTTAGCGGGGGCCAACACCGGGGAGCTGTTTTTT.

The chain has TRBV12-5 and TRBJ1-1; no clear D. This CDR3 contains 16 residues. Trimming pared 4 bases from V and 0 bases from J, leaving 15 bases between. The germline gives CDR1 LGHNT, CDR2 FRNRAP. The chain's CDR3 is CASGSESGRMNTEAFF. In DNA form, the CDR3 reads TGTGCTAGTGGTTCGGAGTCCGGAAGGATGAACACTGAAGCTTTCTTT.

As to this clone: Different DNA sequences within this sample yield the same CDR3. This rearrangement joins TRBV7-9 to TRBJ2-1; D may be TRBD2 (6 bases). Per germline, CDR1 SEHNR and CDR2 FQNEAQ (reference sequence). The CDR3 has 15 amino acids. Between the trimmed V and J ends, which lost 5 bases and 4 bases, there was a span of 15 bases. The CDR3 DNA reads TGTGCCAGCAGCCTCGGGGACCGGGGGTACAATGAGCAGTTCTTC. Its protein product is CASSLGDRGYNEQFF.

The J gene is TRBJ2-7, the V gene TRBV5-1; D perhaps matches TRBD1 (6 bases). Trimming took 0 bases from V and 4 from J, leaving 11 bases between them. The V gene's germline CDR1 is SGHRS and CDR2 YFSETQ. The CDR3 has 14 residues. The CDR3, as DNA: TGCGCCAGCAGCTTGGGCCAGGGGAAATACGAGCAGTACTTC. Protein: CASSLGQGKYEQYF.

This clone was seen a single time. Other DNA sequences within the sample encode an identical CDR3. V usage is TRBV29-1 and J usage is TRBJ1-1; the D is unclear. Germline CDR1 reads SQVTM; CDR2 reads ANQGSEA. The V end was cut by 4 bases, the J end by 4 bases, with 4 bases between. This CDR3 is 10 amino acids long. CDR3 in amino acids: CSVVVTEAFF. CDR3 nucleotides: TGCAGCGTTGTCGTCACTGAAGCTTTCTTT.

This sequence joins TRBV27 and TRBJ2-1; 10 bases are shared with TRBD2. The CDR3 sequence is 18 residues long. V dropped 4 bases and J dropped 2; count of bases not matched to a gene: 11. Germline values: CDR1 MNHEY, CDR2 SMNVEV (reference sequence). The CDR3 is CASSYKSSSGSTYNEQFF. Written as DNA, the CDR3 is TGTGCCAGCAGTTACAAGAGTTCTAGCGGGAGCACCTACAATGAGCAGTTCTTC.

The chain carries TRBV7-9 and TRBJ2-5; TRBD1 matches at 8 bases. The DNA end is a closer match to TRBJ2-7, so the J assignment may be wrong. Germline V lookup: CDR1 SEHNR, CDR2 FQNEAQ (reference sequence). The CDR3 is made up of 15 amino acids. In DNA, the CDR3 is TGTGCCAGCAGCCCCCGGACAGGGAGTAGGTACGAGCAGTACTTC. Protein sequence: CASSPRTGSRYEQYF.

In this sample, this clone turned up a few times. The V gene is TRBV29-1, the J gene TRBJ2-1, with 11 bases aligning to TRBD1. The CDR3 contains 13 residues. V shed 4 bases, J shed 8 bases, and the junction held 4 bases outside the gene matches. The germline V gene has CDR1 SQVTM and CDR2 ANQGSEA. The CDR3 sequence: CSVGTGGRDEQFF. The CDR3 DNA reads as TGCAGCGTTGGGACAGGGGGCAGGGATGAGCAGTTCTTC.

In DNA, the CDR3 is TGTGCCAGCAGCGTCAGCGGGGGGTCGCGCACTGAAGCTTTCTTT. It encodes CASSVSGGSRTEAFF. The chain carries TRBV9 and TRBJ1-1; a weak D match, TRBD1 (5 bases). Trimming removed 2 bases from V and 4 bases from J, with 15 bases in between. Germline CDR1 and CDR2: SGDLS and YYNGEE. The CDR3 runs to 15 residues.

V gene TRBV9 combines with J gene TRBJ2-7; a weak D match, TRBD2 (5 bases). The CDR3 is 14 amino acids. Trimming pared 4 bases from V and 0 bases from J, leaving 11 bases between. The V gene's germline CDR1 is SGDLS and CDR2 YYNGEE. The DNA of the CDR3 is TGTGCCAGCAGCTCCGGGAAGACCTCCTACGAGCAGTACTTC. This translates into CASSSGKTSYEQYF.

This sequence joins TRBV4-1 and TRBJ2-1; no clear D gene. The CDR3 has 12 residues. Germline CDR1 MGHRA, CDR2 YSYEKL. The V and J ends lost 4 bases and 2 bases respectively, with 3 bases between them. DNA for the CDR3: TGCGCCAGCAGCCCCCCCTACAATGAGCAGTTCTTC. As protein: CASSPPYNEQFF.

V usage is TRBV29-1 and J usage is TRBJ1-1; 8 positions agree with TRBD1. This CDR3 comprises 13 residues. The J segment lost 4 bases and the V segment lost 6 bases, leaving 7 bases of the junction unmatched. Germline V gene data show CDR1 as SQVTM and CDR2 as ANQGSEA. CDR3 sequence: CSVLDRDATEAFF. The CDR3 DNA reads TGCAGCGTGTTGGACAGGGATGCCACTGAAGCTTTCTTT.

The chain carries TRBV30 and TRBJ2-7; maybe TRBD2 (6 bases). Trimming left V 6 bases short and J 1 base short, with 13 bases between. This CDR3 is built from 13 residues. CDR1 is GTSNPN and CDR2 is SVGIG in the germline V gene (reference sequence). Written as DNA, the CDR3 is TGTGCCTGCGATTTTGGGACTTCCTACGAGCAGTACTTC. Translating it yields CACDFGTSYEQYF.

This clone has only one observation. The chain employs TRBV6-5 and TRBJ2-7; D gene unclear. CDR3 length: 12 residues. Germline V CDR1 and CDR2: MNHEY, SVGAGI. Trimming cost V 7 bases and J 0 bases, with 7 bases left between them. The CDR3 loop is CASTTGSYEQYF. The CDR3 coding sequence is TGTGCCAGCACCACGGGCTCCTACGAGCAGTACTTC.

The chain has TRBV6-1 and TRBJ2-7; maybe TRBD1 (5 bases). V shed 4 bases and J shed 0 bases, with 13 bases lying between them. Germline-derived CDR1 and CDR2 are MNHNS and SASEGT. The CDR3 has 15 residues. CDR3 coding DNA: TGTGCCAGCAGTGTAGGGGCGCCTAGCTCCTACGAGCAGTACTTC. Residues: CASSVGAPSSYEQYF.

V usage is TRBV29-1 and J usage is TRBJ2-7, with no clear D. The CDR3 runs to 13 residues. The V and J ends lost 7 bases and 2 bases respectively, with 15 bases between them. Per the germline V gene, CDR1 is SQVTM and CDR2 is ANQGSEA. This CDR3 reads CSASERATYEQYF. The CDR3 bases are TGCAGCGCCTCAGAAAGGGCGACCTACGAGCAGTACTTC.

V usage is TRBV7-8 and J usage is TRBJ2-5; D not certain. From germline, CDR1 is SGHVS and CDR2 FQNEAQ. Trimming left V 5 bases short and J 5 bases short, with 12 bases between. This CDR3 is built from 13 residues. The CDR3 reads CASSPKVGETQYF. DNA for the CDR3: TGTGCCAGCAGCCCCAAAGTCGGCGAGACCCAGTACTTC. The whole variable domain, filled in from reference TRBV7-8 and TRBJ2-5, reads GAGVSQSPRYKVAKRGQDVALRCDPISGHVSLFWYQQALGQGPEFLTYFQNEAQLDKSGLPSDRFFAERPEGSVSTLKIQRTQQEDSAVYLCASSPKVGETQYFGPGTRLLVL.